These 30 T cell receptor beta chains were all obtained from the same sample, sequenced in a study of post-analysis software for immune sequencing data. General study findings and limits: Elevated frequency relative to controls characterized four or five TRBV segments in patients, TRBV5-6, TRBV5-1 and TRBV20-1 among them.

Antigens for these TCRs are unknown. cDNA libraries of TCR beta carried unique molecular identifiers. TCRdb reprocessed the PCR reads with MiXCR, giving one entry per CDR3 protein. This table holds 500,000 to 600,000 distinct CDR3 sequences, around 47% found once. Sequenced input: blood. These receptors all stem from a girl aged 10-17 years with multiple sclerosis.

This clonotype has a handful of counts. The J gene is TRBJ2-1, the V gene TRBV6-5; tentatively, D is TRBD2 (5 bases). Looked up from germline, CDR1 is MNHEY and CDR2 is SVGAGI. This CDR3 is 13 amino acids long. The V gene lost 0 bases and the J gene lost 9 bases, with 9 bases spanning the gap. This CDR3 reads CASSYSRGLEQFF. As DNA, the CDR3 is TGTGCCAGCAGTTACTCGAGAGGGCTTGAGCAGTTCTTC.

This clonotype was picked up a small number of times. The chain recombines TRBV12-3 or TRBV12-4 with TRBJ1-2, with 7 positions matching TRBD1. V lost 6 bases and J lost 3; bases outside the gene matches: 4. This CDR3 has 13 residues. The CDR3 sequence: CASSQTGYYGYTF. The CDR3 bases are TGTGCCAGCAGCCAGACAGGGTACTATGGCTACACCTTC.

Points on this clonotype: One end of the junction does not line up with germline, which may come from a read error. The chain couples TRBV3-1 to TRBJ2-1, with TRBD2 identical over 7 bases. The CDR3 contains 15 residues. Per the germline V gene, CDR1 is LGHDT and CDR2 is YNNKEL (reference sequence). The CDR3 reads CANSQGSGTYNEQFF. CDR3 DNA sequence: TGTGCCAACAGCCAAGGGAGCGGGACCTACAATGAGCAGTTCTTC.

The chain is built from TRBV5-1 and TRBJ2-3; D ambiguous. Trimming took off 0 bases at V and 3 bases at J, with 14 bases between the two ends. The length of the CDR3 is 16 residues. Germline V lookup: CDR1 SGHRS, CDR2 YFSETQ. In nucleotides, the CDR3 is TGCGCCAGCAGCTTGGATGGCAGGACGCGGACAGATACGCAGTATTTT. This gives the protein CASSLDGRTRTDTQYF.

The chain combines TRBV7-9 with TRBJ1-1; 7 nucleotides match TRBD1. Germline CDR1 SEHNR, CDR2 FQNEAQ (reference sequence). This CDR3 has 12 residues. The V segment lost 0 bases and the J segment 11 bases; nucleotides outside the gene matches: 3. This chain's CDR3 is CASSLATGEAFF. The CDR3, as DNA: TGTGCCAGCAGCTTAGCCACAGGGGAGGCTTTCTTT.

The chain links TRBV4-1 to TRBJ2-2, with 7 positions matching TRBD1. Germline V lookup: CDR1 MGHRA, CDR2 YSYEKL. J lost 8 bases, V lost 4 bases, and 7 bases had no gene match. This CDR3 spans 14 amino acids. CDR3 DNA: TGCGCCAGCAGCCCAGGGGGAGTCACTGGGGAGCTGTTTTTT. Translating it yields CASSPGGVTGELFF.

CDR3 coding DNA: TGTGCCAGCAGTGGCCGGACAAGGGGTGTAGAGACCCAGTACTTC. The encoded protein is CASSGRTRGVETQYF. The chain recombines TRBV12-3 or TRBV12-4 with TRBJ2-5; tentatively, D is TRBD1 (5 bases). V was shortened by 5 bases and J by 4 bases, with 17 bases between the two germline ends. The CDR3 extends over 15 amino acids.

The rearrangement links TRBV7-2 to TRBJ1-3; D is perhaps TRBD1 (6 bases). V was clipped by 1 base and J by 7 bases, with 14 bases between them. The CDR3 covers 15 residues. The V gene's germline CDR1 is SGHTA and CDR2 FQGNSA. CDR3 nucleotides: TGTGCCAGCAGCTTAGACAGGGAGTGGAGGAACACCATATATTTT. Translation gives CASSLDREWRNTIYF.

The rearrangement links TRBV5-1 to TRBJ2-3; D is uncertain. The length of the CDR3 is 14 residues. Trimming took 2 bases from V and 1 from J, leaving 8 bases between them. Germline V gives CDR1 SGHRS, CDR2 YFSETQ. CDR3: CASSLKGRTDTQYF. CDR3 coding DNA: TGCGCCAGCAGCTTAAAGGGCCGCACAGATACGCAGTATTTT. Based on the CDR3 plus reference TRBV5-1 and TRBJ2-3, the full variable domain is KAGVTQTPRYLIKTRGQQVTLSCSPISGHRSVSWYQQTPGQGLQFLFEYFSETQRNKGNFPGRFSGRQFSNSRSEMNVSTLELGDSALYLCASSLKGRTDTQYFGPGTRLTVL.

As DNA, the CDR3 is TGTGCCACTCACACTAGCGGGGGTTTGGAGACCCAGTACTTC. Its protein product is CATHTSGGLETQYF. V gene TRBV6-1 combines with J gene TRBJ2-5; 11 bases align to TRBD2. Germline assignment: CDR1 MNHNS and CDR2 SASEGT. Germline trimming cut 10 bases from V and 5 bases from J; bases unmatched to any gene: 9. CDR3 length: 14 residues.

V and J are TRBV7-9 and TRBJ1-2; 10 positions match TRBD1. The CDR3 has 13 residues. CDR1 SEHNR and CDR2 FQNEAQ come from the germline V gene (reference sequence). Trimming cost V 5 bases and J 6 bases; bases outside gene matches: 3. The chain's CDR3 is CASSNGQGDGYTF. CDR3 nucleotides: TGTGCCAGCAGCAACGGACAGGGGGATGGCTACACCTTC. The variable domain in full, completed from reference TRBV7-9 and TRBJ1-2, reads DTGVSQNPRHKITKRGQNVTFRCDPISEHNRLYWYRQTLGQGPEFLTYFQNEAQLEKSRLLSDRFSAERPKGSFSTLEIQRTEQGDSAMYLCASSNGQGDGYTFGSGTRLTVV.

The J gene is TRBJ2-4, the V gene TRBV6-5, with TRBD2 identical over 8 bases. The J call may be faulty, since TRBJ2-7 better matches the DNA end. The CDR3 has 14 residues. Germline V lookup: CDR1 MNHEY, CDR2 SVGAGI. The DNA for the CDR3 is TGTGCCAGCAGTTACAGGCGGGAGGCCGACGAGCAGTACTTC. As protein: CASSYRREADEQYF.

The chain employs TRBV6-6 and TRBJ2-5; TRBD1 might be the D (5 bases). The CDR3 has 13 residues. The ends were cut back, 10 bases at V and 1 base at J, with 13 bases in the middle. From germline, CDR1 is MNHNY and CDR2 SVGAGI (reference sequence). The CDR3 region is CATTQGGQETQYF. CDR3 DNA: TGTGCCACCACCCAGGGTGGCCAAGAGACCCAGTACTTC.

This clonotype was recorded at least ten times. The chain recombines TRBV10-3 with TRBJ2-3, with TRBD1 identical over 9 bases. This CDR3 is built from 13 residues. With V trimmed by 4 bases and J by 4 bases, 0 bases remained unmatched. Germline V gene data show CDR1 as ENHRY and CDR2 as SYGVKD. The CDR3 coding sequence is TGTGCCATCAGTGGGGACAGGGCAGATACGCAGTATTTT. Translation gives CAISGDRADTQYF.

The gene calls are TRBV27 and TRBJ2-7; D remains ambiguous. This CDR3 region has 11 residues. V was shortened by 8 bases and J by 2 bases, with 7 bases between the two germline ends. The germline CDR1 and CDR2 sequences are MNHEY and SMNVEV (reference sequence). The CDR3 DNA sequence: TGTGCCAGCGGGCCTACCTACGAGCAGTACTTC. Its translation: CASGPTYEQYF.

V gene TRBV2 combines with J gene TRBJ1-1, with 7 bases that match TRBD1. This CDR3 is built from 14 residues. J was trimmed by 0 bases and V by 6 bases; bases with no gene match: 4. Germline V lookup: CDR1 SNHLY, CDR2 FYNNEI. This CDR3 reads CASRHRGVNTEAFF. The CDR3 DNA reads TGTGCCAGCAGGCACAGGGGAGTGAACACTGAAGCTTTCTTT.

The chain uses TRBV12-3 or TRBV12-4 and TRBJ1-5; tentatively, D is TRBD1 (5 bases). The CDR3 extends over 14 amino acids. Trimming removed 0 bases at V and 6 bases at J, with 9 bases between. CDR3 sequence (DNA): TGTGCCAGCAGTTTAGCTGACAGTCGTCAGCCCCAGCATTTT. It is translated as CASSLADSRQPQHF.

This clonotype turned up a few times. For the CDR3, the DNA is TGCGCCAGCAGCTTGCCGGGACTAGCGGGAGTCAATGAGCAGTTCTTC. It yields the protein CASSLPGLAGVNEQFF. The gene calls are TRBV5-1 and TRBJ2-1, with TRBD2 matching over 14 bases. CDR3 size: 16 residues. Germline V gene sequence: CDR1 SGHRS, CDR2 YFSETQ. The V segment lost 1 base and the J segment 6 bases; nucleotides outside the gene matches: 3.

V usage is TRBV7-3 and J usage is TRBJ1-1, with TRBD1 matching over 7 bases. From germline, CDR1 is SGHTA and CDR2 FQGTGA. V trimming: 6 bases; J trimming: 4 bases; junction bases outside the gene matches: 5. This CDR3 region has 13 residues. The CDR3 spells CASSSTGVTEAFF. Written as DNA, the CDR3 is TGTGCCAGCAGTTCAACAGGGGTCACTGAAGCTTTCTTT.

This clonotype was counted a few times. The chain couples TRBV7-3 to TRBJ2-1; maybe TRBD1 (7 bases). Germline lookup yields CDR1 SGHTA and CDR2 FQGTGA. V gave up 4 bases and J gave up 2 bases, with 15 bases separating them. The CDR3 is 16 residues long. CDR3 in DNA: TGTGCCAGCAGCTCAAACGGGGGACAGACCTACAATGAGCAGTTCTTC. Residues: CASSSNGGQTYNEQFF.

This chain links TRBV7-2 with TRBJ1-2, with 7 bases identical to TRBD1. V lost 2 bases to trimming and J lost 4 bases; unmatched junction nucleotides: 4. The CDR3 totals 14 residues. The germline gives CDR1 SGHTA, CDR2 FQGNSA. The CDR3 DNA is TGTGCCAGCAGCTTAAACAGGGGCTCCTATGGCTACACCTTC. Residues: CASSLNRGSYGYTF.

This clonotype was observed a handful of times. CDR3 protein: CASSQISKRSGREQYF. CDR3 coding DNA: TGCGCCAGCAGCCAAATCTCGAAACGTTCCGGTCGCGAGCAGTACTTC. The rearrangement uses TRBV4-1 and TRBJ2-5, with no clear D. The tail of the sequence fits TRBJ2-7 better, so the J call may be wrong. The germline V gene has CDR1 MGHRA and CDR2 YSYEKL. CDR3 length: 16 residues.

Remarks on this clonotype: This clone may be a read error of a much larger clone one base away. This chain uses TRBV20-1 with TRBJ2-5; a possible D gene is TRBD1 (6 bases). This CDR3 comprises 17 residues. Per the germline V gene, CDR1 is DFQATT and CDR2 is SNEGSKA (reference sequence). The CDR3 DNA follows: TGCAGTACTAGACTCACGGCGCAGGGGCCCGATCTCGAGACCCAGTACTTC. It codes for CSTRLTAQGPDLETQYF.

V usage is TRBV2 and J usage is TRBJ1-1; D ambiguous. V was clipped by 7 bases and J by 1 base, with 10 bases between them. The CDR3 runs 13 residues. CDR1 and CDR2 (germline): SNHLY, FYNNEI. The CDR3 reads CASTLGENTEAFF. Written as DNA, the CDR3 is TGTGCCAGCACTCTCGGAGAGAACACTGAAGCTTTCTTT.

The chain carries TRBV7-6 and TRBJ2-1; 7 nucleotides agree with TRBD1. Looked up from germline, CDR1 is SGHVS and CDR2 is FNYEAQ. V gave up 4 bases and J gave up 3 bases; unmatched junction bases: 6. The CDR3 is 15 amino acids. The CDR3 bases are TGTGCCAGCAGCTGGTCCGGGACAGACTACAATGAGCAGTTCTTC. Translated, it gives CASSWSGTDYNEQFF.

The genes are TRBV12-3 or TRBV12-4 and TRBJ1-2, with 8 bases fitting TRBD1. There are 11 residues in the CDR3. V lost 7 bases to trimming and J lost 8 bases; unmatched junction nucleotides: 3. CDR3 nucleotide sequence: TGTGCCAGCACCAGGACAGGGGGCTACACCTTC. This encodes CASTRTGGYTF.

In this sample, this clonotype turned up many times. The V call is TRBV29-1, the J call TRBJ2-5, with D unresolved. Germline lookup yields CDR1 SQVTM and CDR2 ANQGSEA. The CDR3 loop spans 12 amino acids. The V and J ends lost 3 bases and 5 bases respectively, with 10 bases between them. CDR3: CSVDRSSETQYF. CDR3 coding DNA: TGCAGCGTTGACCGCAGCTCCGAGACCCAGTACTTC. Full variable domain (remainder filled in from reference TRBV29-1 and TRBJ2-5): SAVISQKPSRDICQRGTSLTIQCQVDSQVTMMFWYRQQPGQSLTLIATANQGSEATYESGFVIDKFPISRPNLTFSTLTVSNMSPEDSSIYLCSVDRSSETQYFGPGTRLLVL.

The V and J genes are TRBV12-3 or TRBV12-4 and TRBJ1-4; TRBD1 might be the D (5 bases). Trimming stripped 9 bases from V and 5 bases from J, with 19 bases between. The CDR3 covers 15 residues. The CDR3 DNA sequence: TGTGCCAGTCCAGGGTTTCTCCGGCCCAATGAAAAACTGTTTTTT. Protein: CASPGFLRPNEKLFF.

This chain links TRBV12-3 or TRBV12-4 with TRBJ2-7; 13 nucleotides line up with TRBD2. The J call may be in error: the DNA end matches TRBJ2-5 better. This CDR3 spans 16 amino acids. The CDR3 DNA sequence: TGTGCCAGCAGTTTAAGACTAGCGGGGGGCCGGCAGACCCAGTACTTC. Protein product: CASSLRLAGGRQTQYF.

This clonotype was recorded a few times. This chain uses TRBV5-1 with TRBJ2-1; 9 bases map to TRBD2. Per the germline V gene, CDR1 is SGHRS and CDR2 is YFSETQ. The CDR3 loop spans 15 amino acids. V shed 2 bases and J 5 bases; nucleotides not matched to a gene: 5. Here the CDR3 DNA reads TGCGCCAGCAGCTTAGCTAGCGGGGCGAACAATGAGCAGTTCTTC. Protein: CASSLASGANNEQFF.